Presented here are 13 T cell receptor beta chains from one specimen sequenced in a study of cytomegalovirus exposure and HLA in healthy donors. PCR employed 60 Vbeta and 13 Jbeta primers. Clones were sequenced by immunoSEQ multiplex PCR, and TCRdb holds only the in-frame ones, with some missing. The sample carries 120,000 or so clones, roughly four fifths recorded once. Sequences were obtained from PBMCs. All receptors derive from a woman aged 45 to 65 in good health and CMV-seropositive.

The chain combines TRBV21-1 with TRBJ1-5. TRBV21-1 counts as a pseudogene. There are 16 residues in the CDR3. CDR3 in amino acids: CASSKERGEEDQPQHF. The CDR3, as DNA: TGTGCCAGCAGCAAAGAGCGAGGGGAGGAGGATCAGCCCCAGCATTTT.

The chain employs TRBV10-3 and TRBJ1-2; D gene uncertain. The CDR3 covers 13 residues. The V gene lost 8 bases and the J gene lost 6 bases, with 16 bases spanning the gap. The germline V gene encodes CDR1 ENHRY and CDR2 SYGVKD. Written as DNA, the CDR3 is TGTGCCATCCGAGGGCAGCCCGAGGATGGCTACACCTTC. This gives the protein CAIRGQPEDGYTF.

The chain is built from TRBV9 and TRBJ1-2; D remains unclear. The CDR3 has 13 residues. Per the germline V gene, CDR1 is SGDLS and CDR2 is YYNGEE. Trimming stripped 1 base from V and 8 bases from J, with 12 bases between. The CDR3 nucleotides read TGTGCCAGCAGCGTAAGTTGGGCGAGCGGCTACACCTTC. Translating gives CASSVSWASGYTF.

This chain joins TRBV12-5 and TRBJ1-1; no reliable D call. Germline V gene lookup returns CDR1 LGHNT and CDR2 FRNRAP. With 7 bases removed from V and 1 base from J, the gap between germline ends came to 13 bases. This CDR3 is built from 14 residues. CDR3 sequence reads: CASADNGANTEAFF. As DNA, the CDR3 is TGTGCTAGTGCTGACAATGGTGCGAACACTGAAGCTTTCTTT.

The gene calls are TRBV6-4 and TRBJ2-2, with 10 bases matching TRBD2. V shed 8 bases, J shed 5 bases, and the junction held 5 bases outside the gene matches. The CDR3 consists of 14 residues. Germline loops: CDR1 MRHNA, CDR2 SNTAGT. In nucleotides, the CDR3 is TGTGCCAGCGGAGCTAGCGGGGGAACCGGGGAGCTGTTTTTT. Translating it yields CASGASGGTGELFF.

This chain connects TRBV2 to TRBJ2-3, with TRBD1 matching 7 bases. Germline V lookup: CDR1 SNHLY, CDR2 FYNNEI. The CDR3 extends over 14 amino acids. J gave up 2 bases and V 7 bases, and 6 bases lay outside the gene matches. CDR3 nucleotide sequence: TGTGCCAGCATGCCGGGACAGCCCACAGATACGCAGTATTTT. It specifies CASMPGQPTDTQYF.

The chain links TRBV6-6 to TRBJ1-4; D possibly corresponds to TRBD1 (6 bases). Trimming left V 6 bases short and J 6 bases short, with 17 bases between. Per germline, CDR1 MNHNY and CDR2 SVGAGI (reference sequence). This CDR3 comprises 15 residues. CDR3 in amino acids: CASRIQGAQHEKLFF. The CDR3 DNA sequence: TGTGCCAGCAGAATACAGGGCGCACAACATGAAAAACTGTTTTTT.

CDR3 loop: CASSLIAGQETQYF. The CDR3 nucleotides read TGCGCCAGCAGCCTCATAGCGGGGCAAGAGACCCAGTACTTC. The rearrangement joins TRBV5-1 to TRBJ2-5; 8 bases align to TRBD2. The germline V gene has CDR1 SGHRS and CDR2 YFSETQ. CDR3 length: 14 residues. J was trimmed by 2 bases and V by 4 bases; bases with no gene match: 4.

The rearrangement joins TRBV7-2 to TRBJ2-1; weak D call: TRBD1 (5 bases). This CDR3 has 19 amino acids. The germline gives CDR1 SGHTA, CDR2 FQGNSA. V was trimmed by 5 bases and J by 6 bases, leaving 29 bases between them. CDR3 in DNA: TGTGCCAGCAGCCCCGTTGCCGCGAATTGGGGCGCCTTATCCAATGAGCAGTTCTTC. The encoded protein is CASSPVAANWGALSNEQFF.

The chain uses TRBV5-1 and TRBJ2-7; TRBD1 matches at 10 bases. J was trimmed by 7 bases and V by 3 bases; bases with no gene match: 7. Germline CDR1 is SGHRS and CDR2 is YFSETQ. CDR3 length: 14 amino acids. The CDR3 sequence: CASSWGQGSTEQYF. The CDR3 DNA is TGCGCCAGCAGCTGGGGACAGGGGTCTACGGAGCAGTACTTC.

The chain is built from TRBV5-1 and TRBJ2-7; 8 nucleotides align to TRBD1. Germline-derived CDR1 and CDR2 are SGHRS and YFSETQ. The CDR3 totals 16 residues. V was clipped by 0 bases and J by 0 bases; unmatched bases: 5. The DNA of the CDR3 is TGCGCCAGCAGCTTGGACGTGACAGGGGTCTCCTACGAGCAGTACTTC. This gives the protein CASSLDVTGVSYEQYF.

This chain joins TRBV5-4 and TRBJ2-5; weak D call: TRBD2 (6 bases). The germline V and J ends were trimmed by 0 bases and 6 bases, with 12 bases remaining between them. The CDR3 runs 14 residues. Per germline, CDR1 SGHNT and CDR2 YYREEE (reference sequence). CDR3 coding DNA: TGTGCCAGCAGCTTGGAGCGGAGGGAAAAGACCCAGTACTTC. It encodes CASSLERREKTQYF.

Written as DNA, the CDR3 is TGTGCCAGCTCAATAGACAGGGACTACGAGCAGTACTTC. Encoded protein: CASSIDRDYEQYF. This chain joins TRBV18 and TRBJ2-7; 7 bases line up with TRBD1. The CDR3 spans 13 residues. The germline gives CDR1 KGHSH, CDR2 LQKENI. The junction had 4 bases not matched to a gene; V was cut back by 5 bases and J by 3 bases.